These 30 T cell receptor beta chains were all obtained from the same sample, sequenced in a study of patients and donors after allogeneic stem cell transplantation. TCRdb used MiXCR to reprocess the RT-PCR reads, holding one entry per CDR3 protein. The sample has about 150,000 distinct CDR3 sequences, more than 20% seen once. The sequenced sample consisted of blood, either unsorted or a sorted T cell fraction (not recorded which). The source of these receptors is a human donor who was either an allogeneic HSCT recipient or a stem cell or donor lymphocyte infusion donor (not recorded which). It is not recorded whose cells these are; they may come from a transplant donor.

There are a few counts of this clonotype. This chain uses TRBV6-1 with TRBJ1-5, with 11 bases that match TRBD1. J gave up 6 bases and V 2 bases, and 3 bases lay outside the gene matches. The CDR3 totals 15 residues. Germline V lookup: CDR1 MNHNS, CDR2 SASEGT. The CDR3 DNA follows: TGTGCCAGCAGTGAACTCGGACAGGGGGCTCAGCCCCAGCATTTT. Its translation is CASSELGQGAQPQHF.

A few counts support this clonotype. J is TRBJ2-7 and V is TRBV7-9, with D maybe TRBD1 (6 bases). Trimming stripped 5 bases from V and 2 bases from J, with 10 bases between. This CDR3 has 13 amino acids. CDR1 is SEHNR and CDR2 is FQNEAQ in the germline V gene (reference sequence). CDR3 in amino acids: CASSNQGTYEQYF. CDR3 bases: TGTGCCAGCAGCAATCAGGGGACCTACGAGCAGTACTTC. The complete variable domain, with remaining parts taken from reference TRBV7-9 and TRBJ2-7, reads DTGVSQNPRHKITKRGQNVTFRCDPISEHNRLYWYRQTLGQGPEFLTYFQNEAQLEKSRLLSDRFSAERPKGSFSTLEIQRTEQGDSAMYLCASSNQGTYEQYFGPGTRLTVT.

The V call is TRBV20-1, the J call TRBJ1-2; tentatively, D is TRBD1 (6 bases). V shed 4 bases and J shed 7 bases, with 16 bases lying between them. CDR1 and CDR2 (germline): DFQATT, SNEGSKA (reference sequence). CDR3 size: 13 residues. CDR3 DNA: TGCAGTGCTATCCTCGGGGGGCTCGGTGGCTACACCTTC. It yields the protein CSAILGGLGGYTF.

The chain has TRBV7-2 and TRBJ1-2; D not certain. Trimming removed 1 base from V and 5 bases from J, with 11 bases in between. This CDR3 has 14 residues. Germline V gives CDR1 SGHTA, CDR2 FQGNSA. CDR3 amino acids: CASSLVGDFYGYTF. Here the CDR3 DNA reads TGTGCCAGCAGCTTAGTCGGTGATTTTTATGGCTACACCTTC. Drawing the rest from reference TRBV7-2 and TRBJ1-2, the complete variable domain is GAGVSQSPSNKVTEKGKDVELRCDPISGHTALYWYRQSLGQGLEFLIYFQGNSAPDKSGLPSDRFSAERTGGSVSTLTIQRTQQEDSAVYLCASSLVGDFYGYTFGSGTRLTVV.

There are a few counts of this clonotype. The chain joins TRBV29-1 to TRBJ2-1; 10 bases map to TRBD2. V lost 4 bases and J lost 7; bases outside the gene matches: 7. The CDR3 contains 14 residues. The germline gives CDR1 SQVTM, CDR2 ANQGSEA. CDR3 DNA sequence: TGCAGCGTTGTAGCGGGGGGCCCCCTAAATGAGCAGTTCTTC. It is translated as CSVVAGGPLNEQFF.

The table lists this clonotype with a few counts. V gene TRBV20-1 combines with J gene TRBJ1-2; no reliable D call. Germline V gene sequence: CDR1 DFQATT, CDR2 SNEGSKA (reference sequence). The CDR3 spans 13 residues. The CDR3 region has the DNA TGCAGCGCCAGCTGGTTGCTAGGCTATGGCTACACCTTC. Translated, it gives CSASWLLGYGYTF.

This clonotype was seen more than once but under ten times. V usage is TRBV7-2 and J usage is TRBJ1-1, with TRBD1 matching 7 bases. This CDR3 region has 13 residues. The germline V gene encodes CDR1 SGHTA and CDR2 FQGNSA. Trimming removed 5 bases from V and 4 bases from J; junction bases left unmatched: 4. CDR3 residues: CASSAGGFTEAFF. Here the CDR3 DNA reads TGTGCCAGCAGCGCAGGGGGTTTCACTGAAGCTTTCTTT. Together with reference TRBV7-2 and TRBJ1-1, the CDR3 gives the full variable domain: GAGVSQSPSNKVTEKGKDVELRCDPISGHTALYWYRQSLGQGLEFLIYFQGNSAPDKSGLPSDRFSAERTGGSVSTLTIQRTQQEDSAVYLCASSAGGFTEAFFGQGTRLTVV.

This clonotype came up many times. The V and J genes are TRBV29-1 and TRBJ1-2; D call uncertain. The V end was cut by 2 bases, the J end by 6 bases, with 13 bases between. Germline values: CDR1 SQVTM, CDR2 ANQGSEA. The CDR3 contains 13 residues. CDR3 amino acids: CSVEIGNRHGYTF. Written as DNA, the CDR3 is TGCAGCGTTGAAATCGGTAACCGGCATGGCTACACCTTC.

This clonotype was seen repeatedly, ten times or more. The chain recombines TRBV12-3 or TRBV12-4 with TRBJ1-4; D uncertain. The CDR3 contains 12 residues. Trimming shortened V by 2 bases and J by 4 bases, and 2 bases separated the two germline ends. DNA for the CDR3: TGTGCCAGCAGTTTAAATAATGAAAAACTGTTTTTT. Encoded protein: CASSLNNEKLFF.

V gene TRBV20-1 combines with J gene TRBJ1-2; a possible D gene is TRBD1 (5 bases). The germline gives CDR1 DFQATT, CDR2 SNEGSKA (reference sequence). The CDR3 is 15 amino acids. In DNA form, the CDR3 reads TGCAGCGGGTGGGACTTCCGACTGGGTAACTATGGCTACACCTTC. Translating it yields CSGWDFRLGNYGYTF.

This clonotype was observed a few times. V and J are TRBV10-3 and TRBJ2-1; TRBD1 aligns across 7 bases. Germline trimming cut 4 bases from V and 6 bases from J; bases unmatched to any gene: 12. This CDR3 is 16 amino acids long. Looked up from germline, CDR1 is ENHRY and CDR2 is SYGVKD. CDR3 in amino acids: CAISGPGQSSANEQFF. DNA for the CDR3: TGTGCCATCAGTGGACCGGGACAGAGCTCGGCCAATGAGCAGTTCTTC.

J is TRBJ1-5 and V is TRBV9; 9 bases fit TRBD1. CDR1 and CDR2 (germline): SGDLS, YYNGEE. The V segment lost 3 bases and the J segment 6 bases; nucleotides outside the gene matches: 4. CDR3 length: 14 amino acids. The CDR3 loop reads CASSAGQGCQPQHF. The CDR3 nucleotides are TGTGCCAGCAGCGCGGGACAGGGATGTCAGCCCCAGCATTTT.

This clonotype was observed a few times. The J gene is TRBJ1-1, the V gene TRBV12-3 or TRBV12-4; no reliable D call. V lost 6 bases to trimming and J lost 5 bases, with 10 bases between them. This CDR3 is 12 amino acids long. In nucleotides, the CDR3 is TGTGCCAGCAGGGATGGGTGGACTGAAGCTTTCTTT. It specifies CASRDGWTEAFF.

This clonotype was detected a few times. V usage is TRBV7-3 and J usage is TRBJ1-6, with D uncertain. CDR3 length: 17 amino acids. The germline V and J ends were trimmed by 2 bases and 0 bases, with 11 bases remaining between them. CDR1 and CDR2 (germline): SGHTA, FQGTGA. CDR3 in DNA: TGTGCCAGCAGCTTAGGGGAGGAAGACTCCTATAATTCACCCCTCCACTTT. Translated, it gives CASSLGEEDSYNSPLHF.

This clonotype appeared a few times. The V and J genes are TRBV2 and TRBJ1-1; D may be TRBD1 (6 bases). V gave up 6 bases and J gave up 4 bases, with 12 bases separating them. The V gene's germline CDR1 is SNHLY and CDR2 FYNNEI. This CDR3 comprises 13 residues. CDR3 sequence: CASRNRAPTEAFF. The CDR3 DNA reads TGTGCCAGCAGGAACAGGGCCCCCACTGAAGCTTTCTTT.

The chain employs TRBV7-6 and TRBJ1-2; D remains ambiguous. This CDR3 contains 13 residues. The V gene lost 1 base and the J gene lost 8 bases, with 11 bases spanning the gap. Germline V lookup: CDR1 SGHVS, CDR2 FNYEAQ. CDR3 coding DNA: TGTGCCAGCAGCTTAGAACTTGTCGGCGGCTACACCTTC. This codes for CASSLELVGGYTF. The full variable domain, rest sourced from reference TRBV7-6 and TRBJ1-2, is GAGVSQSPRYKVTKRGQDVALRCDPISGHVSLYWYRQALGQGPEFLTYFNYEAQQDKSGLPNDRFSAERPEGSISTLTIQRTEQRDSAMYRCASSLELVGGYTFGSGTRLTVV.

This clonotype was picked up one time. The rearrangement uses TRBV30 and TRBJ2-3; D ambiguous. The CDR3 runs 14 residues. V lost 5 bases and J lost 2, with 14 bases in between. Germline V gene sequence: CDR1 GTSNPN, CDR2 SVGIG (reference sequence). CDR3 residues: CAWYPYTDTDTQYF. The CDR3 nucleotides are TGTGCCTGGTACCCCTATACCGACACAGATACGCAGTATTTT.

This clonotype came up a few times. This chain connects TRBV25-1 to TRBJ1-6; the D is unclear. CDR1 MGHDK and CDR2 SYGVNS come from the germline V gene. V was shortened by 6 bases and J by 7 bases, with 16 bases between the two germline ends. This CDR3 has 15 amino acids. CDR3 residues: CASRPDRRENSPLHF. The CDR3 DNA reads TGTGCCAGCAGGCCCGATCGGAGGGAAAATTCACCCCTCCACTTT.

The chain employs TRBV6-5 and TRBJ2-3; D is undetermined. The CDR3 is made up of 16 amino acids. V lost 0 bases, J lost 2 bases, and 12 bases lay in between. Germline V gene lookup returns CDR1 MNHEY and CDR2 SVGAGI. CDR3 sequence reads: CASSYSLRKPTDTQYF. Written as DNA, the CDR3 is TGTGCCAGCAGTTACTCCCTTCGGAAACCCACAGATACGCAGTATTTT.

The rearrangement links TRBV12-3 or TRBV12-4 to TRBJ2-4; 10 bases map to TRBD1. With 5 bases clipped from V and 2 bases from J, the junction kept 6 bases outside the gene matches. CDR3 length: 16 residues. The CDR3 DNA reads TGTGCCAGCAGTAGACCGGGACAGGGGACCAAAAACATTCAGTACTTC. Translating gives CASSRPGQGTKNIQYF.

The chain carries TRBV12-3 or TRBV12-4 and TRBJ2-1, with TRBD2 identical over 11 bases. Losses at the gene ends were 7 bases for V and 8 bases for J; bases not matched to a gene: 13. This CDR3 has 16 residues. The CDR3 loop is CASTIGGLAAYDEQFF. The DNA for the CDR3 is TGTGCCAGCACCATAGGGGGACTAGCGGCTTACGATGAGCAGTTCTTC.

This clonotype was seen more than once but under ten times. This chain connects TRBV25-1 to TRBJ2-5; D gene unclear. From germline, CDR1 is MGHDK and CDR2 SYGVNS. The CDR3 sequence is 13 residues long. V dropped 5 bases and J dropped 0 bases, with 7 bases sitting between them. CDR3 in amino acids: CASSPPYQETQYF. For the CDR3, the DNA is TGTGCCAGCAGTCCCCCCTACCAAGAGACCCAGTACTTC.

In its sample, this clonotype was seen many times. The CDR3 region has the DNA TGTGCCAGCAGTCAGCGACAGGGGGAAGCTTTCTTT. This encodes CASSQRQGEAFF. V usage is TRBV28 and J usage is TRBJ1-1, with TRBD1 matching over 8 bases. This CDR3 region has 12 residues. CDR1 and CDR2 from the germline V gene are MDHEN and SYDVKM. With V trimmed by 5 bases and J by 8 bases, 4 bases remained unmatched. Complete variable domain (other parts from reference TRBV28 and TRBJ1-1): DVKVTQSSRYLVKRTGEKVFLECVQDMDHENMFWYRQDPGLGLRLIYFSYDVKMKEKGDIPEGYSVSREKKERFSLILESASTNQTSMYLCASSQRQGEAFFGQGTRLTVV.

This clonotype showed up just once. The rearrangement joins TRBV7-2 to TRBJ2-3; D perhaps matches TRBD2 (6 bases). The CDR3 runs 17 residues. V dropped 1 base and J dropped 0 bases, with 14 bases sitting between them. Germline V lookup: CDR1 SGHTA, CDR2 FQGNSA. The CDR3 protein is CASSLGPLAVSTDTQYF. Written as DNA, the CDR3 is TGTGCCAGCAGCTTAGGCCCACTAGCAGTGAGCACAGATACGCAGTATTTT.

This chain connects TRBV20-1 to TRBJ2-1, with TRBD2 identical over 8 bases. Germline V gives CDR1 DFQATT, CDR2 SNEGSKA (reference sequence). CDR3 length equals 15 residues. The junction had 13 bases not matched to a gene; V was cut back by 6 bases and J by 6 bases. The CDR3, as DNA: TGCAGTGCCCTTCCCGGGACTAGTACGGGCAATGAGCAGTTCTTC. Residues: CSALPGTSTGNEQFF.

This clonotype has a handful of counts. This sequence joins TRBV9 and TRBJ2-3, with a weak D call TRBD2 (6 bases). The CDR3 consists of 15 residues. Germline V gene data show CDR1 as SGDLS and CDR2 as YYNGEE. V was cut by 4 bases and J by 2 bases, with 14 bases left in between. CDR3 in amino acids: CASSFSGVPTDTQYF. In DNA, the CDR3 is TGTGCCAGCAGCTTCTCGGGGGTCCCCACAGATACGCAGTATTTT. The full variable domain, completed using reference TRBV9 and TRBJ2-3, is DSGVTQTPKHLITATGQRVTLRCSPRSGDLSVYWYQQSLDQGLQFLIQYYNGEERAKGNILERFSAQQFPDLHSELNLSSLELGDSALYFCASSFSGVPTDTQYFGPGTRLTVL.

The chain uses TRBV29-1 and TRBJ2-7; D gene ambiguous. Germline V gene lookup returns CDR1 SQVTM and CDR2 ANQGSEA. This CDR3 contains 10 residues. Trimming shortened V by 0 bases and J by 5 bases, and 2 bases separated the two germline ends. CDR3 residues: CSVEDHEQYF. Written as DNA, the CDR3 is TGCAGCGTTGAAGATCACGAGCAGTACTTC.

The rearrangement links TRBV7-9 to TRBJ2-7; 7 bases agree with TRBD2. The V segment lost 5 bases and the J segment 1 base; nucleotides outside the gene matches: 11. The CDR3 contains 16 residues. Germline loops: CDR1 SEHNR, CDR2 FQNEAQ (reference sequence). The CDR3 spells CASSDFGRGRSYEQYF. DNA of the CDR3: TGTGCCAGCAGCGACTTCGGTCGCGGGAGATCCTACGAGCAGTACTTC.

This sequence joins TRBV12-3 or TRBV12-4 and TRBJ2-2; 11 positions match TRBD2. V shed 5 bases and J 0 bases; nucleotides not matched to a gene: 5. This CDR3 has 17 residues. The CDR3 loop reads CASSPPGLAANTGELFF. The CDR3 coding sequence is TGTGCCAGCAGTCCGCCGGGACTAGCGGCGAACACCGGGGAGCTGTTTTTT.

This chain connects TRBV12-1 to TRBJ2-2; the table's TRBD2 call for D was not verified on the DNA. TRBV12-1 is noted as a pseudogene. The CDR3 is 20 residues long. CDR3 sequence: CASSPGAAIAGATNTGELFF. For the CDR3, the DNA is TGTGCCAGCAGCCCGGGAGCAGCCATAGCGGGGGCCACCAACACCGGGGAGCTGTTTTTT.